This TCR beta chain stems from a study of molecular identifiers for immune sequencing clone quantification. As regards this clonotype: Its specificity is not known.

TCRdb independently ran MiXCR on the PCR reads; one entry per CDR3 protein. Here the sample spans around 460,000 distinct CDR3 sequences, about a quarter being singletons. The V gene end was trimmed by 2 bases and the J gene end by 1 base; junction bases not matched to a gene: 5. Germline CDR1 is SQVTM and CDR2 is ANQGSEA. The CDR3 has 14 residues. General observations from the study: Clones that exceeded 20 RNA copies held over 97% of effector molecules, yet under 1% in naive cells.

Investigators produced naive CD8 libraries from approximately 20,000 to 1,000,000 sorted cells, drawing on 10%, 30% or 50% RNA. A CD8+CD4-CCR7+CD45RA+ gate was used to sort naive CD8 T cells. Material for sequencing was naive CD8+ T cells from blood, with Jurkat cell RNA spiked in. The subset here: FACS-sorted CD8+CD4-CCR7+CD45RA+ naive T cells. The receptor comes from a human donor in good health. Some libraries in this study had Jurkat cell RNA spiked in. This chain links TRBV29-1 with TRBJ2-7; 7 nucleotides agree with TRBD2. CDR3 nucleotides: TGCAGCGTTGAAAAGGCGGGAGCGTCCTACGAGCAGTACTTC. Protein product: CSVEKAGASYEQYF.